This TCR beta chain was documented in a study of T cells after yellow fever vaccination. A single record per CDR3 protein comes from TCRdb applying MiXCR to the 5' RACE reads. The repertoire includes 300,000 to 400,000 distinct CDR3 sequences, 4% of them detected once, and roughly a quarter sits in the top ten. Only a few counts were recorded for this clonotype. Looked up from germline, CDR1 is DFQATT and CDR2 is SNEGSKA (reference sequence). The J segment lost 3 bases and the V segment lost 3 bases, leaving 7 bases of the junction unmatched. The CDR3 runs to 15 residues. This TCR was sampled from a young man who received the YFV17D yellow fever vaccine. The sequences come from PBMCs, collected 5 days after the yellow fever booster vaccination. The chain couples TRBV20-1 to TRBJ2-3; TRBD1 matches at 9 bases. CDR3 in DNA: TGCAGTGCTAGCCCCCGGGACAGGGTAACAGATACGCAGTATTTT. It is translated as CSASPRDRVTDTQYF.